The 15 T cell receptor beta chains listed next were all sequenced from one sample in a study of T cells in Graves' hyperthyroidism and ophthalmopathy. Amplified TCR beta CDR3 regions derived from RNA transcripts. The primer set for the first-round RT-PCR of the TCR CDR3 was HTBI. Each CDR3 protein is one row after TCRdb ran MiXCR on the multiplex PCR reads. The sample yields fewer than 750,000 distinct CDR3 sequences, about 43% seen once. Sequenced: peripheral blood or thyroid tissue (not recorded which). These receptors originate from a woman aged 18 to 35 with Graves' hyperthyroidism.

This clonotype has at least ten counts. The gene calls are TRBV5-8 and TRBJ2-5, with 7 bases fitting TRBD2. This CDR3 comprises 15 residues. J gave up 2 bases and V 0 bases, and 4 bases lay outside the gene matches. Germline V gene sequence: CDR1 SGHTS, CDR2 YDEGEE. CDR3: CASSLGSSGQETQYF. The DNA for the CDR3 is TGTGCCAGCAGCTTGGGGTCTAGCGGACAAGAGACCCAGTACTTC.

This chain links TRBV5-1 with TRBJ2-7; TRBD1 agrees at 8 bases. Trimming cost V 0 bases and J 3 bases; bases outside gene matches: 2. The CDR3 totals 14 residues. Germline V gives CDR1 SGHRS, CDR2 YFSETQ. The CDR3 DNA is TGCGCCAGCAGCTTGGTGACAGGGGTCTACGAGCAGTACTTC. Its translation is CASSLVTGVYEQYF.

This clonotype occurred many times. V gene TRBV7-9 combines with J gene TRBJ1-1; D might be TRBD1 (6 bases). Germline-derived CDR1 and CDR2 are SEHNR and FQNEAQ (reference sequence). V shed 5 bases and J shed 4 bases, with 17 bases lying between them. The CDR3 spans 15 residues. For the CDR3, the DNA is TGTGCCAGCAGCCCTACAAGGGGGGGTGGCACTGAAGCTTTCTTT. Protein: CASSPTRGGGTEAFF. Using reference TRBV7-9 and TRBJ1-1 for the parts outside the CDR3, the full variable domain is DTGVSQNPRHKITKRGQNVTFRCDPISEHNRLYWYRQTLGQGPEFLTYFQNEAQLEKSRLLSDRFSAERPKGSFSTLEIQRTEQGDSAMYLCASSPTRGGGTEAFFGQGTRLTVV.

This clonotype was picked up many times. The V gene is TRBV6-6, the J gene TRBJ2-7, with D hard to call. The ends were cut back, 8 bases at V and 5 bases at J, with 7 bases in the middle. CDR3 length: 10 residues. CDR1 MNHNY and CDR2 SVGAGI come from the germline V gene (reference sequence). The CDR3 here is CASGQHEQYF. In nucleotides, the CDR3 is TGTGCCAGCGGTCAGCACGAGCAGTACTTC.

Ten or more counts support this clonotype. The gene calls are TRBV6-5 and TRBJ1-5, with D uncertain. CDR3 length equals 14 residues. CDR1 and CDR2 (germline): MNHEY, SVGAGI. V gave up 7 bases and J gave up 2 bases, with 12 bases separating them. CDR3 sequence (DNA): TGTGCCAGCAAGGCAGACTGGGGCAATCAGCCCCAGCATTTT. Its translation: CASKADWGNQPQHF.

This clonotype has a handful of counts. This clone may be a read error of a much larger clone one base away. The CDR3 DNA is TGTGCCAGCAGTATAACGGGCCGACGGAACACTGAAGCTTTCTTT. Translated: CASSITGRRNTEAFF. V is TRBV10-3 and J is TRBJ1-1, with D unclear. This CDR3 comprises 15 residues. The germline V gene encodes CDR1 ENHRY and CDR2 SYGVKD.

J is TRBJ2-2 and V is TRBV12-3 or TRBV12-4; D possibly uses TRBD1 or TRBD2 (5 bases each). This CDR3 is built from 13 residues. V lost 6 bases to trimming and J lost 3 bases, with 8 bases between them. Written as DNA, the CDR3 is TGTGCCAGCAGAAGGGACGACACCGGGGAGCTGTTTTTT. The encoded protein is CASRRDDTGELFF.

This clonotype was seen many times. The chain uses TRBV7-9 and TRBJ2-7; D possibly corresponds to TRBD2 (5 bases). Trimming stripped 3 bases from V and 2 bases from J, with 11 bases between. Germline assignment: CDR1 SEHNR and CDR2 FQNEAQ (reference sequence). The CDR3 spans 14 residues. Here the CDR3 reads CASSLLATTYEQYF. Written as DNA, the CDR3 is TGTGCCAGCAGCTTGTTAGCGACCACCTACGAGCAGTACTTC. The entire variable domain, with the rest obtained from reference TRBV7-9 and TRBJ2-7, is as follows: DTGVSQNPRHKITKRGQNVTFRCDPISEHNRLYWYRQTLGQGPEFLTYFQNEAQLEKSRLLSDRFSAERPKGSFSTLEIQRTEQGDSAMYLCASSLLATTYEQYFGPGTRLTVT.

Ten or more counts support this clonotype. V gene TRBV6-2 or TRBV6-3 combines with J gene TRBJ1-5; the D is unclear. V lost 3 bases to trimming and J lost 13 bases, with 13 bases between them. Germline V gene sequence: CDR1 MNHEY, CDR2 SVGEGT. The CDR3 loop spans 12 amino acids. The CDR3 nucleotides are TGTGCCAGCAGTTATATGGGCCTCAAACAGCATTTT. Its translation: CASSYMGLKQHF.

There are many counts of this clonotype. The chain recombines TRBV7-9 with TRBJ1-1; D may be TRBD1 (6 bases). The V gene lost 1 base and the J gene lost 2 bases, with 11 bases spanning the gap. This CDR3 contains 15 residues. Germline lookup yields CDR1 SEHNR and CDR2 FQNEAQ (reference sequence). The CDR3 DNA is TGTGCCAGCAGCTTAGATGCAGGGGTTAACACTGAAGCTTTCTTT. Its translation is CASSLDAGVNTEAFF.

This clonotype has at least ten counts. The chain links TRBV7-6 to TRBJ2-7; 9 positions agree with TRBD2. CDR1 and CDR2 from the germline V gene are SGHVS and FNYEAQ. V trimming: 0 bases; J trimming: 1 base; junction bases outside the gene matches: 1. The CDR3 spans 15 residues. The CDR3 region is CASSLASGSSYEQYF. CDR3 nucleotide sequence: TGTGCCAGCAGCTTAGCTAGCGGGAGTTCCTACGAGCAGTACTTC.

Only a few counts were recorded for this clonotype. The rearrangement links TRBV14 to TRBJ2-3; D might be TRBD2 (5 bases). The CDR3 extends over 14 amino acids. V lost 4 bases and J lost 2, with 10 bases in between. Per the germline V gene, CDR1 is SGHDN and CDR2 is FVKESK. In nucleotides, the CDR3 is TGTGCCAGCAGCCCACTGACTATCACAGATACGCAGTATTTT. This codes for CASSPLTITDTQYF.

This clonotype has more than one count but fewer than ten. V is TRBV29-1 and J is TRBJ2-3; D perhaps matches TRBD2 (6 bases). Per germline, CDR1 SQVTM and CDR2 ANQGSEA. The CDR3 runs 14 residues. The V and J ends lost 3 bases and 1 base respectively, with 11 bases between them. This CDR3 is CSVDLRRGTDTQYF. In DNA, the CDR3 is TGCAGCGTTGACTTACGGAGGGGCACAGATACGCAGTATTTT.

The rearrangement links TRBV25-1 to TRBJ1-6; possible D gene TRBD1, 5 bases. The CDR3 spans 14 residues. V was pared by 0 bases and J by 9 bases, with 9 bases between. The V gene's germline CDR1 is MGHDK and CDR2 SYGVNS. CDR3 protein: CASSEYQGTSPLHF. CDR3 bases: TGTGCCAGCAGTGAATACCAGGGCACTTCACCCCTCCACTTT.

The chain links TRBV7-9 to TRBJ1-6; the match to TRBD1 covers 9 bases. This CDR3 contains 18 residues. J lost 7 bases, V lost 0 bases, and 10 bases had no gene match. The germline gives CDR1 SEHNR, CDR2 FQNEAQ (reference sequence). The CDR3 loop reads CASSLASGTGNQNSPLHF. CDR3 bases: TGTGCCAGCAGCTTAGCCAGCGGGACAGGGAATCAAAATTCACCCCTCCACTTT.